The entry below gives a single T cell receptor (beta chain) sequence along with its context. Next came a second PCR, run for about 7 to 11 cycles, which used a sample-barcoded 5' primer along with a J-beta primer mix. TCRdb processed the 5' RACE reads anew with MiXCR; each CDR3 protein has one entry. The table lists hundreds of thousands of distinct CDR3 sequences, around a fifth of them singletons, with under 4% in the top ten. Germline V gives CDR1 MDHEN, CDR2 SYDVKM. The CDR3 has 14 residues. This sample is drawn from a study of blood T cells in healthy people across ages. The sequencing input was blood. This clonotype was obtained from a man between 65 and 80 years old in good health. The V call is TRBV28, the J call TRBJ2-5, with 7 bases fitting TRBD1. Matching the DNA end better, TRBJ2-7 makes the J call doubtful. DNA of the CDR3: TGTGCCAGCAGTATCGTACAGGGGATGAGCGAGCAGTACTTC. Protein sequence: CASSIVQGMSEQYF.